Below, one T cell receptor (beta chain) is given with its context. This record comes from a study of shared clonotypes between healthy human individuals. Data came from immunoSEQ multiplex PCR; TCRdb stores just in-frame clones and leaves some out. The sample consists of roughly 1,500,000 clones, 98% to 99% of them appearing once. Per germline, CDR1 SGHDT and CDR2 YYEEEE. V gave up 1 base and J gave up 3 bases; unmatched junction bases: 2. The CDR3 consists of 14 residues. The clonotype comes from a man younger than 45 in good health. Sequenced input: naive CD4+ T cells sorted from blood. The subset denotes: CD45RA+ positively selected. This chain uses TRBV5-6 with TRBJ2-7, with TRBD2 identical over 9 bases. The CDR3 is CASSLTSGRYEQYF. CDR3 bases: TGTGCCAGCAGCTTGACTAGCGGGCGCTACGAGCAGTACTTC.